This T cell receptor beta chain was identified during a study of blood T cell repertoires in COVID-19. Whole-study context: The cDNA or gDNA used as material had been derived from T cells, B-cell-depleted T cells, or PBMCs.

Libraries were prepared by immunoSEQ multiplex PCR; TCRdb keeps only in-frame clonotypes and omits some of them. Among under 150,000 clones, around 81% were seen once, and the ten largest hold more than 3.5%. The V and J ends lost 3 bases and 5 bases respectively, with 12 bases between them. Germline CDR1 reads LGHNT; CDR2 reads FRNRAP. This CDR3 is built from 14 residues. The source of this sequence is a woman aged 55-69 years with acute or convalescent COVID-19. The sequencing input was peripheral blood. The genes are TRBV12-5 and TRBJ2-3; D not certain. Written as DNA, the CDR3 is TGTGCTAGTGGTTTTAGTCTAGAAGGAGATACGCAGTATTTT. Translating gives CASGFSLEGDTQYF.